The subject of this entry is one T cell receptor beta chain. Isolated RNA was reverse transcribed into cDNA used as the sequencing template. The protocol was immunoSEQ multiplex PCR, while the TCRdb copy is restricted to in-frame clones and leaves out a portion. The repertoire holds over 200,000 clones, with 64% as singletons. The treatment here: oral pan-JAK inhibitor, 5-10 mg twice daily. CDR1 is MNHEY, CDR2 SMNVEV, per germline (reference sequence). The CDR3 covers 14 residues. Trimming removed 3 bases from V and 6 bases from J; junction bases left unmatched: 5. This sample is part of a study of CD8+ T cells in alopecia areata. Study in general: In an open-label trial, patients got 5 to 10 mg tofacitinib twice daily.

The TCR originated in a human donor with alopecia areata. This sequence joins TRBV27 and TRBJ2-7; 10 bases line up with TRBD1. The sequences come from CD4+ T cells sorted from blood, collected at week 4, from a patient treated with tofacitinib. CDR3 nucleotides: TGTGCCAGCAGTTTCCGGGACAGGGGTGGCGAGCAGTACTTC. Translation gives CASSFRDRGGEQYF.